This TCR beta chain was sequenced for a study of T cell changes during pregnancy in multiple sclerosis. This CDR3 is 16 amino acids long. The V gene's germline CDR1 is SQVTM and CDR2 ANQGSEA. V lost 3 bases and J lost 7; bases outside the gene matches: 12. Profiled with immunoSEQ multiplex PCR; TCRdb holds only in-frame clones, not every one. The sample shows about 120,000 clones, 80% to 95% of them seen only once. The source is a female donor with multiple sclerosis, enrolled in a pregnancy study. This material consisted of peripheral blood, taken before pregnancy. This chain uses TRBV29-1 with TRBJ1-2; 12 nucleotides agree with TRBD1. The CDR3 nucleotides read TGCAGCGTTGAGGGACAGGGGGCAATAGTTGTAGCTGGCTACACCTTC. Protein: CSVEGQGAIVVAGYTF.